Below, 10 T cell receptor beta chains from the same sample are listed, as sequenced in a study of identical twins. One entry per CDR3 protein results from TCRdb running MiXCR on the 5' RACE reads. The table records 700,000 or so distinct CDR3 sequences, around 21% of them present only once. These data are also associated with another study on T cells expressing NK-cell markers.

The sample consisted of PBMCs. The receptors come from a woman aged 18-29 years in good health.

This clonotype has ten or more counts. The chain has TRBV12-3 or TRBV12-4 and TRBJ1-1; TRBD1 aligns across 8 bases. The CDR3 spans 12 residues. The ends lost 7 bases at V and 9 bases at J; junction bases unmatched: 7. The CDR3 DNA follows: TGTGCCAGCACTCCAGGGGGCAGGAAAGCTTTCTTT. Protein: CASTPGGRKAFF.

The chain links TRBV5-1 to TRBJ2-1, with 9 nucleotides matching TRBD2. The CDR3 has 14 residues. V was pared by 6 bases and J by 4 bases, with 5 bases of the junction left unmatched. Germline CDR1 reads SGHRS; CDR2 reads YFSETQ. This CDR3 reads CASTISGRYNEQFF. The CDR3 nucleotides are TGCGCCAGCACGATTAGCGGGAGATACAATGAGCAGTTCTTC.

This clonotype has only a few counts. The genes are TRBV5-1 and TRBJ1-1; D is uncertain. This CDR3 has 13 amino acids. The V end was cut by 7 bases, the J end by 5 bases, with 15 bases between. CDR1 is SGHRS, CDR2 YFSETQ, per germline. CDR3: CASFALAGTEAFF. CDR3 nucleotides: TGCGCCAGCTTCGCGTTGGCGGGGACTGAAGCTTTCTTT.

This clonotype was seen ten or more times. The rearrangement joins TRBV12-3 or TRBV12-4 to TRBJ2-1, with unresolved D. This CDR3 region has 13 residues. The V end lost 7 bases, the J end lost 3 bases, and 10 bases lay between the germline ends. CDR3 loop: CASTLVIYNEQFF. CDR3 coding DNA: TGTGCCAGCACTCTGGTCATCTACAATGAGCAGTTCTTC.

The CDR3 region is CAISDPREQNYGYTF. The CDR3 DNA sequence: TGTGCCATCAGTGATCCTAGAGAACAGAACTATGGCTACACCTTC. The rearrangement links TRBV10-3 to TRBJ1-2; D not resolved. Trimming shortened V by 3 bases and J by 2 bases, and 13 bases separated the two germline ends. CDR1 is ENHRY, CDR2 SYGVKD, per germline. The CDR3 length is 15 residues.

This clonotype came up a few times. This chain's CDR3 is CSVEATARQGLETQYF. The CDR3 DNA reads as TGCAGCGTTGAGGCCACTGCTAGACAGGGTCTGGAGACCCAGTACTTC. The rearrangement joins TRBV29-1 to TRBJ2-5, with 7 bases matching TRBD1. Germline V gene lookup returns CDR1 SQVTM and CDR2 ANQGSEA. J lost 5 bases, V lost 3 bases, and 15 bases had no gene match. The CDR3 loop spans 16 amino acids.

This clonotype was seen more than once but under ten times. The rearrangement links TRBV27 to TRBJ1-1; D may be TRBD1 (5 bases). Germline V gene data show CDR1 as MNHEY and CDR2 as SMNVEV (reference sequence). Trimming left V 2 bases short and J 8 bases short, with 12 bases between. CDR3 size: 13 residues. CDR3 DNA sequence: TGTGCCAGCAGTTTAAGTAATCGGGACGAAGCTTTCTTT. This gives the protein CASSLSNRDEAFF.

In this sample, this clonotype turned up many times. The chain carries TRBV29-1 and TRBJ2-1; 7 nucleotides match TRBD2. The germline V gene encodes CDR1 SQVTM and CDR2 ANQGSEA. Trimming took 7 bases from V and 3 from J; bases not matched to a gene: 6. This CDR3 spans 13 amino acids. The CDR3 sequence: CSGQTGGYNEQFF. CDR3 in DNA: TGCAGCGGTCAAACGGGAGGCTACAATGAGCAGTTCTTC.

This clonotype has only a few counts. The V call is TRBV18, the J call TRBJ2-7; a weak D match, TRBD1 (6 bases). The CDR3 contains 13 residues. Trimming left V 4 bases short and J 3 bases short, with 10 bases between. The germline CDR1 and CDR2 sequences are KGHSH and LQKENI. The CDR3 DNA follows: TGTGCCAGCTCACGTGAAGGGGGCTACGAGCAGTACTTC. Protein product: CASSREGGYEQYF.

The J gene is TRBJ2-2, the V gene TRBV27; 7 bases match TRBD1. Germline CDR1 is MNHEY and CDR2 is SMNVEV (reference sequence). The CDR3 loop spans 17 amino acids. V was pared by 2 bases and J by 6 bases, with 12 bases of the junction left unmatched. The chain's CDR3 is CASSLRSGGRVPGELFF. In DNA, the CDR3 is TGTGCCAGCAGTTTACGGTCAGGGGGTCGGGTACCCGGGGAGCTGTTTTTT.